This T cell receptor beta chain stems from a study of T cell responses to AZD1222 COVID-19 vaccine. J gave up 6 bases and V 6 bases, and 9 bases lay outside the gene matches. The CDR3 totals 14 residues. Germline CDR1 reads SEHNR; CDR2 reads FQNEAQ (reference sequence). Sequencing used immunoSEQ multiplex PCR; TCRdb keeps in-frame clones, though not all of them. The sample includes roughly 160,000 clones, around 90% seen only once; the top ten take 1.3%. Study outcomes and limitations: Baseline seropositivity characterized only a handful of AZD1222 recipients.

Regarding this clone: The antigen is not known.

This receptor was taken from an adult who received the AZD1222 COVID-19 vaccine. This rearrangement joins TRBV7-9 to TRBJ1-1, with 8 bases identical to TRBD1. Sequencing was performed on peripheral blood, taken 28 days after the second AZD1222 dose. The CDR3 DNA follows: TGTGCCAGCAGACGCGGACAGGGAGGACCTGAAGCTTTCTTT. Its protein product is CASRRGQGGPEAFF.